Presented here are 11 T cell receptor beta chains from one specimen sequenced in a study of molecular identifiers for immune sequencing clone quantification. TCRdb reprocessed the PCR reads via MiXCR and lists one record per CDR3 protein. The table records about 510,000 distinct CDR3 sequences, about a quarter of them present only once. The sequencing sample was made of naive CD8+ T cells from blood, with Jurkat cell RNA spiked in. The subset denotes: FACS-sorted CD8+CD4-CCR7+CD45RA+ naive T cells. All receptors derive from a human donor in good health. Some libraries in this study had Jurkat cell RNA spiked in.

There are a few counts of this clonotype. The chain links TRBV20-1 to TRBJ2-7, with D perhaps TRBD2 (5 bases). This CDR3 has 13 amino acids. The V gene lost 5 bases and the J gene lost 1 base, with 12 bases spanning the gap. In germline, CDR1 is DFQATT, CDR2 SNEGSKA (reference sequence). The CDR3 coding sequence is TGCAGTGCTCCCGGACTTGCATCCTACGAGCAGTACTTC. This encodes CSAPGLASYEQYF.

Notes on this clonotype: The junction differs from germline at one of its ends, possibly a read error. The chain joins TRBV7-2 to TRBJ2-5; TRBD2 agrees at 10 bases. CDR3 length: 13 residues. The germline V gene encodes CDR1 SGHTA and CDR2 FQGNSA. CDR3 amino acids: CASSLVTSGASDF. CDR3 sequence (DNA): TGTGCCAGCAGCTTAGTCACTAGCGGGGCATCGGACTTC.

At least ten counts were recorded for this clonotype. This rearrangement joins TRBV20-1 to TRBJ2-2; D remains ambiguous. V lost 0 bases to trimming and J lost 1 base, with 6 bases between them. CDR3 length: 14 residues. Looked up from germline, CDR1 is DFQATT and CDR2 is SNEGSKA (reference sequence). CDR3 loop: CSARDHRNTGELFF. Written as DNA, the CDR3 is TGCAGTGCTAGAGATCACAGGAACACCGGGGAGCTGTTTTTT.

The rearrangement joins TRBV29-1 to TRBJ1-1; no firm D call. V was trimmed by 7 bases and J by 7 bases, leaving 10 bases between them. The CDR3 runs to 10 residues. CDR1 SQVTM and CDR2 ANQGSEA come from the germline V gene. The CDR3 here is CSGVAGEAFF. The CDR3 DNA reads as TGCAGCGGGGTTGCCGGTGAAGCTTTCTTT.

V gene TRBV20-1 combines with J gene TRBJ2-1; D perhaps matches TRBD1 (6 bases). The V end lost 6 bases, the J end lost 2 bases, and 20 bases lay between the germline ends. This CDR3 has 16 residues. The germline CDR1 and CDR2 sequences are DFQATT and SNEGSKA (reference sequence). DNA for the CDR3: TGCAGTGCCAACGACCCGTTAGGGGGAACCTACAATGAGCAGTTCTTC. Amino acid sequence: CSANDPLGGTYNEQFF.

A word on this clonotype: One junction end does not reproduce the germline sequence, and a read error may be involved. This sequence joins TRBV13 and TRBJ2-7; D may correspond to TRBD1 or TRBD2 (5 bases each). The V gene's germline CDR1 is PRHDT and CDR2 FYEKMQ (reference sequence). This CDR3 comprises 14 residues. CDR3 in amino acids: CASTTGPGSYEQYF. The CDR3, as DNA: TGCGCCAGCACGACGGGACCGGGGTCCTACGAGCAGTACTTC.

For this clonotype: Since a much larger clone is just one base distant, this may be a read error. The chain uses TRBV29-1 and TRBJ2-7; 9 nucleotides match TRBD2. The CDR3 has 15 residues. Germline trimming cut 7 bases from V and 4 bases from J; bases unmatched to any gene: 14. In germline, CDR1 is SQVTM, CDR2 ANQGSEA. CDR3 protein: CSGELRNSGSYEQYF. CDR3 nucleotide sequence: TGCAGCGGTGAGCTCCGGAATAGCGGGAGTTACGAGCAGTACTTC.

The V and J genes are TRBV4-1 and TRBJ2-1; no firm D call. Trimming took 0 bases from V and 0 from J, leaving 9 bases between them. From germline, CDR1 is MGHRA and CDR2 YSYEKL. The CDR3 is made up of 16 amino acids. This CDR3 is CASSQDPPDSYNEQFF. Written as DNA, the CDR3 is TGCGCCAGCAGCCAAGATCCGCCGGACTCCTACAATGAGCAGTTCTTC.

This clonotype turned up a few times. The chain carries TRBV20-1 and TRBJ1-5; TRBD1 might be the D (5 bases). Between the trimmed V and J ends, which lost 0 bases and 1 base, there was a span of 13 bases. Germline V gene lookup returns CDR1 DFQATT and CDR2 SNEGSKA (reference sequence). This CDR3 is 16 amino acids long. CDR3 loop: CSARELLRGSNQPQHF. Here the CDR3 DNA reads TGCAGTGCTAGAGAACTCCTTCGGGGCAGCAATCAGCCCCAGCATTTT.

This clonotype has only a few counts. This chain joins TRBV30 and TRBJ2-7; D uncertain. CDR1 and CDR2 (germline): GTSNPN, SVGIG (reference sequence). V lost 5 bases and J lost 1, with 6 bases in between. This CDR3 comprises 11 residues. The CDR3 bases are TGTGCCTGGCAAGGGTCCTACGAGCAGTACTTC. It specifies CAWQGSYEQYF.

V gene TRBV12-3 or TRBV12-4 combines with J gene TRBJ1-1; D is uncertain. The length of the CDR3 is 13 residues. The V and J ends lost 8 bases and 3 bases respectively, with 13 bases between them. The CDR3, as DNA: TGTGCCAGCGGAGATATGGGTTACACTGAAGCTTTCTTT. It translates to CASGDMGYTEAFF.